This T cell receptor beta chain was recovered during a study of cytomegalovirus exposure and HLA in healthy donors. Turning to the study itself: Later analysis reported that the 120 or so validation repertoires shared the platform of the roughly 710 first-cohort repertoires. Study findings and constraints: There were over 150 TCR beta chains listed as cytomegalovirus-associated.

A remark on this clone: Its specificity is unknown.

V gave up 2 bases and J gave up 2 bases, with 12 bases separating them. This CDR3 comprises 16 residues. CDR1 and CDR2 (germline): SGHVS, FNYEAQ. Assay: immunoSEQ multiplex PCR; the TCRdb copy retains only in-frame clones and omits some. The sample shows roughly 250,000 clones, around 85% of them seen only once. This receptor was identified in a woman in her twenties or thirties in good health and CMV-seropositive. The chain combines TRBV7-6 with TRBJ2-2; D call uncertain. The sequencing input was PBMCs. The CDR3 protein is CASSLFSSVNTGELFF. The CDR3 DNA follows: TGTGCCAGCAGCTTATTTAGTAGTGTTAACACCGGGGAGCTGTTTTTT.